The 14 T cell receptor beta chains in this list originate from one sample, sequenced in a study of metastatic and nonmetastatic thyroid tumors. TCRdb re-analyzed the PCR reads using MiXCR. This sample has around 26,000 clones, with around an eighth found just once. All patients were treatment-naive before thyroid surgery. Sample: blood. Receptor source: a female donor with papillary thyroid cancer or a benign thyroid nodule (not recorded which). Some clones in this sample may be carry-over from other donors' samples.

This clone was seen ten or more times. This sequence may be a read error, since a much larger clone differs from it by one base. In the same sample, other DNA sequences code for this CDR3. The rearrangement joins TRBV12-3 or TRBV12-4 to TRBJ1-6, with unresolved D. CDR3 size: 14 residues. The V end lost 0 bases, the J end lost 12 bases, and 12 bases lay between the germline ends. This CDR3 is CASSLASGIGPLHF. As DNA, the CDR3 is TGTGCCAGCAGTTTAGCCTCGGGAATCGGACCCCTCCACTTT.

The chain links TRBV7-9 to TRBJ2-7; the D gene is possibly TRBD2 (5 bases). Trimming removed 5 bases at V and 3 bases at J, with 14 bases between. The germline V gene encodes CDR1 SEHNR and CDR2 FQNEAQ (reference sequence). The CDR3 runs 14 residues. The chain's CDR3 is CASSPEGGFYEQYF. CDR3 coding DNA: TGTGCCAGCAGCCCCGAGGGTGGATTCTACGAGCAGTACTTC.

This clone was seen repeatedly, ten times or more. The chain has TRBV5-1 and TRBJ2-1; D may be TRBD2 (6 bases). Germline V gives CDR1 SGHRS, CDR2 YFSETQ. Deletions cut 0 bases from V and 1 base from J, with 14 bases between. This CDR3 contains 17 residues. In DNA, the CDR3 is TGCGCCAGCAGCTTGGCGGTGTGGGGGGTATCCTACAATGAGCAGTTCTTC. This codes for CASSLAVWGVSYNEQFF.

The chain couples TRBV7-3 to TRBJ2-1, with TRBD2 identical over 14 bases. V lost 0 bases and J lost 9; bases outside the gene matches: 1. The CDR3 sequence is 15 residues long. The germline CDR1 and CDR2 sequences are SGHTA and FQGTGA. The chain's CDR3 is CASSLTGLAGGEQFF. In DNA form, the CDR3 reads TGTGCCAGCAGCTTAACTGGACTAGCGGGAGGTGAGCAGTTCTTC.

The table lists this clone with a few counts. A much larger clone is a single base away; this may be a read error. V gene TRBV12-3 or TRBV12-4 combines with J gene TRBJ2-5; D not certain. The CDR3 sequence is 12 residues long. The CDR3 is CASSRWAETRYF. In DNA form, the CDR3 reads TGTGCCAGCAGTCGATGGGCAGAGACCCGGTACTTC.

Ten or more counts support this clone. Since a much larger clone is just one base distant, this may be a read error. The V gene is TRBV14, the J gene TRBJ2-6, with a weak D call TRBD1 (5 bases). The CDR3 is made up of 14 amino acids. Germline CDR1 SGHDN, CDR2 FVKESK. DNA of the CDR3: TGTGCCAGCAGCCGGATATCTGGGGCCAACATCCTGACTTTC. The encoded protein is CASSRISGANILTF.

This clone was picked up many times. The rearrangement uses TRBV7-9 and TRBJ2-2; D is ambiguous. Germline assignment: CDR1 SEHNR and CDR2 FQNEAQ (reference sequence). V was trimmed by 7 bases and J by 6 bases, leaving 15 bases between them. The CDR3 contains 14 residues. The CDR3 DNA follows: TGTGCCAGCATCGGGTTGCAGGTTGCCGGGGAGCTGTTTTTT. Its protein is CASIGLQVAGELFF.

This clone was recorded at least ten times. The V gene is TRBV29-1, the J gene TRBJ1-4, with 7 positions matching TRBD1. CDR1 and CDR2 from the germline V gene are SQVTM and ANQGSEA. The length of the CDR3 is 15 residues. The junction had 13 bases not matched to a gene; V was cut back by 5 bases and J by 7 bases. In DNA, the CDR3 is TGCAGCGTTTTGGGGGACAGAAGCGATGGTGAAAAACTGTTTTTT. Translated: CSVLGDRSDGEKLFF.

This clone was observed at least ten times. J is TRBJ1-2 and V is TRBV2; D call uncertain. The germline V gene encodes CDR1 SNHLY and CDR2 FYNNEI. Trimming removed 3 bases at V and 4 bases at J, with 9 bases between. The CDR3 extends over 13 amino acids. The DNA of the CDR3 is TGTGCCAGCAGTGAGAGGCAGGTCTATGGCTACACCTTC. Its protein product is CASSERQVYGYTF.

This clone was detected a few times. V and J are TRBV12-3 or TRBV12-4 and TRBJ1-1, with no clear D. CDR3 length: 12 amino acids. The ends were cut back, 8 bases at V and 1 base at J, with 8 bases in the middle. The CDR3, as DNA: TGTGCCAGCCGCCCAGGGAACACTGAAGCTTTCTTT. It specifies CASRPGNTEAFF.

This clone has at least ten counts. The CDR3, as DNA: TGTGCCAGCAGCCAGACACGTAGCAATCAGCCCCAGCATTTT. This encodes CASSQTRSNQPQHF. The chain uses TRBV7-2 and TRBJ1-5; D unresolved. Trimming stripped 5 bases from V and 0 bases from J, with 8 bases between. Germline assignment: CDR1 SGHTA and CDR2 FQGNSA. The CDR3 has 14 amino acids.

This clone was observed many times. V usage is TRBV28 and J usage is TRBJ2-4; no definite D call. This CDR3 is built from 14 residues. V was cut by 6 bases and J by 0 bases, with 9 bases left in between. The germline CDR1 and CDR2 sequences are MDHEN and SYDVKM. This chain's CDR3 is CASRKRLAKNIQYF. The DNA of the CDR3 is TGTGCCAGCAGGAAAAGACTAGCCAAAAACATTCAGTACTTC.

This clone has ten or more counts. The chain links TRBV5-1 to TRBJ2-3, with D perhaps TRBD2 (6 bases). Trimming removed 4 bases at V and 3 bases at J, with 15 bases between. Germline CDR1 and CDR2: SGHRS and YFSETQ. This CDR3 has 15 residues. CDR3 in amino acids: CASSPTGDGTDTQYF. CDR3 DNA sequence: TGCGCCAGCAGCCCGACGGGGGACGGGACAGATACGCAGTATTTT.

This clone came up many times. The chain links TRBV5-1 to TRBJ2-2; D might be TRBD2 (5 bases). Germline V gene sequence: CDR1 SGHRS, CDR2 YFSETQ. V lost 3 bases to trimming and J lost 1 base, with 10 bases between them. The CDR3 totals 15 residues. The chain's CDR3 is CASSSTRRNTGELFF. The DNA for the CDR3 is TGCGCCAGCAGCTCCACTAGGAGGAACACCGGGGAGCTGTTTTTT.